Below, 24 T cell receptor beta chains from the same sample are listed, as sequenced in a study of tumor-infiltrating lymphocytes in primary liver carcinoma. A primer matching the constant region was used to make TCR beta cDNA from approximately 500 ng of total RNA. Construction of TCR beta libraries relied on three successive nested multiplex PCR rounds employing slightly modified ARM-PCR. It was with TRBV1-TRBV30 forward primers and a C-beta reverse primer that the first two PCR rounds were run, at 10 cycles each. Each CDR3 protein gets one entry after TCRdb re-called the multiplex PCR reads with MiXCR. The repertoire holds fewer than 80,000 distinct CDR3 sequences, with around 66% as singletons. Joint extraction of RNA and DNA used about 17-31 mg of bulk tissue that was unsorted. The sample taken for sequencing was tumor-adjacent normal liver tissue. The origin of the receptors is a man in his forties with primary liver carcinoma and hepatitis B virus infection.

About this clonotype itself: Sequence at one end of the junction differs from germline and may be a read error. The DNA of the CDR3 is TGTGCCGGCGGCTTCCTCACGGGTAGCGGGAGCCACGAGCAGTATTTC. It encodes CAGGFLTGSGSHEQYF. V and J are TRBV7-6 and TRBJ2-7; 9 nucleotides agree with TRBD2. The CDR3 has 16 amino acids. Germline CDR1 SGHVS, CDR2 FNYEAQ.

CDR3 region: CATSDAAGFYKQFF. CDR3 DNA: TGTGCCACCAGTGACGCCGCAGGGTTCTATAAGCAGTTCTTC. The chain joins TRBV24-1 to TRBJ2-1, with a possible D match to TRBD1 (5 bases). V was shortened by 4 bases and J by 11 bases, with 17 bases between the two germline ends. The CDR3 extends over 14 amino acids. CDR1 is KGHDR, CDR2 SFDVKD, per germline.

This clonotype was seen just once. V and J are TRBV13 and TRBJ1-6; 7 nucleotides agree with TRBD1. Trimming took 7 bases from V and 8 from J; bases not matched to a gene: 14. The CDR3 is 16 residues long. The V gene's germline CDR1 is PRHDT and CDR2 FYEKMQ (reference sequence). The CDR3, as DNA: TGTGCCAGCACCTCACCCGGGGACAGAGCCGATTCACCCCTCCACTTT. Translation gives CASTSPGDRADSPLHF.

On this clonotype itself: One junction end disagrees with the germline gene, perhaps due to a read error. CDR3 loop: CIVKATGLAAFF. CDR3 bases: TGCATCGTTAAGGCAACAGGGTTAGCAGCTTTCTTT. This sequence joins TRBV29-1 and TRBJ1-1; maybe TRBD1 (6 bases). CDR1 is SQVTM, CDR2 ANQGSEA, per germline. This CDR3 contains 12 residues.

The J gene is TRBJ1-2, the V gene TRBV6-2 or TRBV6-3, with TRBD1 identical over 7 bases. The trim removed 6 bases at V and 2 bases at J, leaving 6 bases unmatched. This CDR3 contains 14 residues. Germline V gene lookup returns CDR1 MNHEY and CDR2 SVGEGT. CDR3: CASRRQGANYGYTF. CDR3 sequence (DNA): TGTGCCAGCAGAAGACAGGGCGCAAACTATGGCTACACCTTC.

For this clonotype: Lacking the conserved final phenylalanine or tryptophan, this CDR3 likely reflects a read error. The chain is built from TRBV9 and TRBJ2-3; TRBD2 matches 11 bases. The germline V gene encodes CDR1 SGDLS and CDR2 YYNGEE. This CDR3 is built from 16 residues. For the CDR3, the DNA is TGTGCCAGCAGCGTCCTAGCGGGAGGAAGCACAGATACCCAGTATTTA. It codes for CASSVLAGGSTDTQYL.

This clonotype was counted only a few times. At one end, the junction sequence differs from germline, possibly due to a read error. The chain employs TRBV29-1 and TRBJ2-2, with 7 bases identical to TRBD2. Germline lookup yields CDR1 SQVTM and CDR2 ANQGSEA. The CDR3 length is 15 residues. CDR3 sequence: CSVESHGLGSGALFF. The DNA of the CDR3 is TGCAGCGTGGAGTCCCATGGACTAGGGTCCGGGGCGCTGTTTTTT.

In regard to this clonotype: At one end, the junction sequence differs from germline, possibly due to a read error. The rearrangement links TRBV29-1 to TRBJ2-7, with unresolved D. Germline-derived CDR1 and CDR2 are SQVTM and ANQGSEA. This CDR3 is built from 12 residues. The CDR3 reads CSLTSSSYEQYF. The CDR3 nucleotides read TGCAGCCTGACTTCATCCTCCTATGAGCAGTACTTC.

This clonotype was seen a handful of times. Germline and junction disagree at one end, which may indicate a read error. V gene TRBV5-4 combines with J gene TRBJ2-5; D might be TRBD1 or TRBD2, each matching 5 bases. The CDR3 has 15 residues. Germline CDR1 and CDR2: SGHNT and YYREEE (reference sequence). The CDR3 loop is CTCSLNGDGQEAQYF. Here the CDR3 DNA reads TGTACCTGCAGCTTGAACGGGGACGGCCAAGAGGCCCAGTACTTC. Full variable domain (missing parts from reference TRBV5-4 and TRBJ2-5): ETGVTQSPTHLIKTRGQQVTLRCSSQSGHNTVSWYQQALGQGPQFIFQYYREEENGRGNFPPRFSGLQFPNYSSELNVNALELDDSALYLCTCSLNGDGQEAQYFGPGTRLLVL.

In regard to this clonotype: Relative to the germline gene, one junction end is altered; a read error may explain this. The chain combines TRBV5-4 with TRBJ2-3; D may be TRBD2 (6 bases). The length of the CDR3 is 15 residues. Germline lookup yields CDR1 SGHNT and CDR2 YYREEE (reference sequence). In DNA, the CDR3 is TGTGTCAGCAACTCGAGCGGAGGGAGCACAGATACGCAGTATTTT. Protein: CVSNSSGGSTDTQYF.

A word on this clonotype: Without the conserved terminal phenylalanine or tryptophan, this CDR3 likely stems from a read error. V gene TRBV13 combines with J gene TRBJ1-2; unclear D gene. The CDR3 length is 16 residues. Per germline, CDR1 PRHDT and CDR2 FYEKMQ (reference sequence). The chain's CDR3 is CASSPPTTAGNYGYTL. The CDR3 DNA sequence: TGTGCCAGCAGCCCCCCCACAACAGCCGGTAATTATGGTTACACCTTA.

A note on this clonotype: Here the CDR3 omits its conserved ending phenylalanine or tryptophan, so a read error is the likely source. J is TRBJ2-3 and V is TRBV6-4, with D unresolved. The CDR3 has 14 amino acids. Germline V gives CDR1 MRHNA, CDR2 SNTAGT. V lost 8 bases to trimming and J lost 0 bases, with 12 bases between them. This CDR3 reads CASAAPKSTDTQYI. The CDR3 region has the DNA TGTGCCAGCGCCGCCCCCAAAAGCACAGATACGCAGTATATT.

As concerns this clonotype: The CDR3 ends on some other residue instead of the conserved phenylalanine or tryptophan, so this is likely a read error. The rearrangement joins TRBV10-2 to TRBJ2-7; maybe TRBD2 (5 bases). Germline CDR1 and CDR2: WSHSY and SAAADI. The length of the CDR3 is 11 residues. With 8 bases removed from V and 10 bases from J, the gap between germline ends came to 15 bases. CDR3: CASRRLGEQYL. The CDR3, as DNA: TGCGCCAGCCGCCGCCTCGGGGAACAGTACTTA.

The chain couples TRBV21-1 to TRBJ2-1; the D segment call TRBD2 is taken from the table without a DNA check. TRBV21-1 is labeled a pseudogene. The CDR3 totals 19 residues. The CDR3 sequence: CASSLEGALPRSSYNEQFF. The CDR3 bases are TGTGCCAGCAGCCTTGAAGGGGCACTCCCCCGAAGCTCCTACAATGAGCAGTTCTTC.

In its sample, this clonotype was seen many times. V is TRBV5-6 and J is TRBJ2-5; D is ambiguous. Trimming shortened V by 0 bases and J by 9 bases, and 3 bases separated the two germline ends. Germline CDR1 and CDR2: SGHDT and YYEEEE. The CDR3 length is 10 residues. CDR3 in amino acids: CASSLASQYF. The CDR3 DNA follows: TGTGCCAGCAGCTTGGCCTCCCAGTACTTC.

This clonotype occurred a few times. V and J are TRBV12-3 or TRBV12-4 and TRBJ1-5; 7 nucleotides align to TRBD1. This CDR3 has 14 amino acids. After removal of 6 bases from V and 4 bases from J, the junction contained 6 bases not matched to a gene. CDR3 in amino acids: CASRKDRSNQPQHF. The CDR3 nucleotides are TGTGCCAGCAGAAAGGACAGGTCGAATCAGCCCCAGCATTTT.

Regarding this clonotype: At one boundary the junction diverges from the germline segment, which might be a read error. V is TRBV5-6 and J is TRBJ1-2, with 8 bases aligning to TRBD1. The CDR3 extends over 13 amino acids. Germline V gives CDR1 SGHDT, CDR2 YYEEEE. This CDR3 is CASSLVGTGGYIF. CDR3 in DNA: TGTGCAAGCAGCTTGGTCGGGACAGGAGGCTACATCTTC.

The V and J genes are TRBV4-1 and TRBJ2-7; 12 positions agree with TRBD2. Per germline, CDR1 MGHRA and CDR2 YSYEKL. CDR3 length equals 14 residues. V lost 0 bases to trimming and J lost 10 bases; unmatched junction nucleotides: 4. This chain's CDR3 is CASSQELAGGYQYF. In nucleotides, the CDR3 is TGCGCCAGCAGCCAAGAACTAGCGGGAGGATACCAGTACTTC.

As for this clonotype: The CDR3 carries no conserved terminal phenylalanine or tryptophan, so it likely arises from a read error. No DNA is shown, since the ends of the CDR3 on it are uncertain; the CDR3 is the one TCRdb lists. The chain employs TRBV11-2 and TRBJ2-7; the D call in the table, TRBD2, was not verified against the DNA. The germline V gene encodes CDR1 SGHAT and CDR2 FQNNGV. The CDR3 has 13 residues if both end residues are counted. The CDR3 protein is CASSFGGASEQYS.

The chain uses TRBV29-1 and TRBJ2-7, with a tentative D call TRBD2 (6 bases). The CDR3 sequence is 17 residues long. CDR1 SQVTM and CDR2 ANQGSEA come from the germline V gene. The V end lost 5 bases, the J end lost 0 bases, and 23 bases lay between the germline ends. The CDR3 loop reads CSVLGGSGVGGSYEQYF. CDR3 sequence (DNA): TGCAGCGTTTTAGGTGGTTCGGGAGTGGGGGGCTCCTACGAGCAGTACTTC.

The count of this clonotype is one. The junction and the germline gene differ at one end; a read error may be behind it. J is TRBJ2-2 and V is TRBV4-1; 7 nucleotides align to TRBD1. Germline CDR1 is MGHRA and CDR2 is YSYEKL. This CDR3 contains 15 residues. For the CDR3, the DNA is TGTGCCAACAGCAAGGGGGCAGGTGACACCGGGGAGCTGTTTTTT. Translating gives CANSKGAGDTGELFF.

Regarding this clonotype: A much larger clonotype is one base distant, so this may be a read error. The gene calls are TRBV11-2 and TRBJ2-5; possibly TRBD2 for D (5 bases). Trimming shortened V by 5 bases and J by 7 bases, and 20 bases separated the two germline ends. CDR1 SGHAT and CDR2 FQNNGV come from the germline V gene. This CDR3 has 15 amino acids. For the CDR3, the DNA is TGTGCCAGCAGCCCCCTGTCAGCCCCAGCGGTGACCCAGTACTTC. Encoded protein: CASSPLSAPAVTQYF.

This clonotype has more than one count but fewer than ten. V gene TRBV28 combines with J gene TRBJ2-1; D is perhaps TRBD2 (5 bases). The CDR3 totals 14 residues. V was shortened by 2 bases and J by 12 bases, with 17 bases between the two germline ends. CDR1 MDHEN and CDR2 SYDVKM come from the germline V gene. The CDR3 DNA follows: TGTGCCAGCAGTTTACCCCAGGACGGGGTCGGGCAGTTCTTC. It yields the protein CASSLPQDGVGQFF.

Remarks on this clonotype: This may stem from a read error, because a much larger clone lies one nucleotide away. V and J are TRBV28 and TRBJ2-6; D is possibly TRBD2 (7 bases). Between the trimmed V and J ends, which lost 3 bases and 1 base, there was a span of 25 bases. Per germline, CDR1 MDHEN and CDR2 SYDVKM. CDR3 size: 21 residues. The CDR3 loop reads CASSFNWWSVRGGSGANVLTF. The CDR3 DNA reads TGTGCCAGCAGTTTTAATTGGTGGTCCGTCAGGGGAGGGTCTGGGGCCAACGTCCTGACTTTC.